The 21 T cell receptor beta chains below were found in one sample sequenced in a study of T cells in Graves' hyperthyroidism and ophthalmopathy. Amplified regions were TCR beta CDR3 sequences from RNA transcripts. Primed by the HTBI set, a first-round RT-PCR was run on the TCR CDR3. TCRdb used MiXCR to reprocess the multiplex PCR reads, holding one entry per CDR3 protein. The table lists approximately 740,000 distinct CDR3 sequences, 12% to 15% of them singletons. Sequenced input: blood. These receptors came from a young woman with Graves' hyperthyroidism.

This clonotype has a count of ten or more. V gene TRBV4-2 combines with J gene TRBJ1-2, with unresolved D. V shed 0 bases and J shed 10 bases, with 12 bases lying between them. Germline loops: CDR1 LGHNA, CDR2 YNFKEQ. The CDR3 totals 13 residues. The CDR3 region is CASSQESADDYTF. For the CDR3, the DNA is TGTGCCAGCAGCCAAGAATCGGCCGACGACTACACCTTC.

V is TRBV27 and J is TRBJ2-7; D is possibly TRBD1 or TRBD2 (5 bases each). CDR3 length: 15 amino acids. Trimming pared 1 base from V and 0 bases from J, leaving 10 bases between. The germline gives CDR1 MNHEY, CDR2 SMNVEV (reference sequence). CDR3 sequence: CASSLFAGTSYEQYF. For the CDR3, the DNA is TGTGCCAGCAGTTTATTCGCAGGGACCTCCTACGAGCAGTACTTC.

The sample holds many counts of this clonotype. The CDR3: CSARDPKRAGDLQETQYF. CDR3 nucleotide sequence: TGCAGTGCTAGAGATCCAAAACGAGCGGGAGACCTTCAAGAGACCCAGTACTTC. This rearrangement joins TRBV20-1 to TRBJ2-5; 8 bases align to TRBD2. Germline CDR1 and CDR2: DFQATT and SNEGSKA (reference sequence). CDR3 length equals 18 residues. With V trimmed by 0 bases and J by 2 bases, 14 bases remained unmatched.

This clonotype was found many times. CDR3 coding DNA: TGTGCCAGCAGCCTTGGACTGTTTCAGGAGACCCAGTACTTC. It encodes CASSLGLFQETQYF. This rearrangement joins TRBV7-9 to TRBJ2-5, with a weak D call TRBD2 (5 bases). Germline V gene data show CDR1 as SEHNR and CDR2 as FQNEAQ (reference sequence). Trimming took off 5 bases at V and 5 bases at J, with 15 bases between the two ends. This CDR3 has 14 amino acids.

The chain joins TRBV6-4 to TRBJ2-1; unclear D gene. The CDR3 is 15 amino acids. With 5 bases removed from V and 0 bases from J, the gap between germline ends came to 11 bases. CDR1 MRHNA and CDR2 SNTAGT come from the germline V gene. CDR3 in DNA: TGTGCCAGCAGTAGCCGAGGTACCTCCTACAATGAGCAGTTCTTC. Translated: CASSSRGTSYNEQFF.

This clonotype has ten or more counts. The chain carries TRBV7-8 and TRBJ2-5, with 7 bases aligning to TRBD2. Per germline, CDR1 SGHVS and CDR2 FQNEAQ. This CDR3 has 16 amino acids. The trim removed 0 bases at V and 4 bases at J, leaving 8 bases unmatched. DNA of the CDR3: TGTGCCAGCAGCTTAGCGTGGCCGGGGGGAGGAGAGACCCAGTACTTC. Amino acids: CASSLAWPGGGETQYF.

This clonotype was counted between two and nine times. V and J are TRBV6-2 or TRBV6-3 and TRBJ2-7, with TRBD2 as a possible D gene (6 bases). This CDR3 spans 12 amino acids. V lost 6 bases and J 7 bases, leaving 13 bases between the germline ends. Germline V gives CDR1 MNHEY, CDR2 SVGEGT. Here the CDR3 reads CASSRLGAEQYF. The DNA of the CDR3 is TGTGCCAGCAGCCGACTAGGAGCTGAGCAGTACTTC.

This clonotype has a count of ten or more. The chain's CDR3 is CASSLFASNQPQHF. The CDR3 DNA is TGTGCCAGCAGTTTATTTGCCAGCAATCAGCCCCAGCATTTT. The chain has TRBV28 and TRBJ1-5; D gene ambiguous. The CDR3 is made up of 14 amino acids. The V end lost 1 base, the J end lost 1 base, and 5 bases lay between the germline ends. The germline gives CDR1 MDHEN, CDR2 SYDVKM.

A few counts support this clonotype. CDR3 sequence (DNA): TGTGCCAGCGGGCTGATGCCCGGGACAGGGGCCTACGAGCAGTACTTC. Translated, it gives CASGLMPGTGAYEQYF. The V gene is TRBV2, the J gene TRBJ2-7; 10 nucleotides line up with TRBD1. Per the germline V gene, CDR1 is SNHLY and CDR2 is FYNNEI. CDR3 length equals 16 residues. V shed 8 bases and J 2 bases; nucleotides not matched to a gene: 12. The full variable domain, in which reference TRBV2 and TRBJ2-7 provide the parts outside the CDR3, is EPEVTQTPSHQVTQMGQEVILRCVPISNHLYFYWYRQILGQKVEFLVSFYNNEISEKSEIFDDQFSVERPDGSNFTLKIRSTKLEDSAMYFCASGLMPGTGAYEQYFGPGTRLTVT.

This clonotype has only a few counts. The gene calls are TRBV12-5 and TRBJ2-1, with D uncertain. CDR3 length: 11 residues. CDR1 is LGHNT, CDR2 FRNRAP, per germline. The V gene lost 3 bases and the J gene lost 8 bases, with 5 bases spanning the gap. The CDR3 nucleotides read TGTGCTAGTGGTTTTGGGTATGAGCAGTTCTTC. Translated, it gives CASGFGYEQFF.

This clonotype was counted many times. The chain is built from TRBV5-8 and TRBJ1-3; tentative D call: TRBD1 (6 bases). The CDR3 covers 17 residues. The germline V and J ends were trimmed by 1 base and 2 bases, with 16 bases remaining between them. Germline V gene sequence: CDR1 SGHTS, CDR2 YDEGEE. The CDR3 reads CASSLSWGADAGNTIYF. CDR3 sequence (DNA): TGTGCCAGCAGCTTGAGTTGGGGGGCCGATGCTGGAAACACCATATATTTT.

This clonotype was observed many times. DNA of the CDR3: TGTGCCAGCAGTGAAGGGGCCGGCCTAGCCAAAAACATTCAGTACTTC. Amino acids: CASSEGAGLAKNIQYF. V is TRBV2 and J is TRBJ2-4; D gene ambiguous. V was trimmed by 1 base and J by 0 bases, leaving 10 bases between them. The CDR3 has 16 residues. Germline V gives CDR1 SNHLY, CDR2 FYNNEI. The full variable domain, completed using reference TRBV2 and TRBJ2-4, is EPEVTQTPSHQVTQMGQEVILRCVPISNHLYFYWYRQILGQKVEFLVSFYNNEISEKSEIFDDQFSVERPDGSNFTLKIRSTKLEDSAMYFCASSEGAGLAKNIQYFGAGTRLSVL.

The table lists this clonotype with many counts. The gene calls are TRBV18 and TRBJ1-5; 9 bases are shared with TRBD1. V shed 5 bases and J 0 bases; nucleotides not matched to a gene: 2. This CDR3 region has 15 residues. The germline V gene encodes CDR1 KGHSH and CDR2 LQKENI. CDR3 nucleotide sequence: TGTGCCAGCTCATCGACAGGGGGTAGCAATCAGCCCCAGCATTTT. It codes for CASSSTGGSNQPQHF.

This clonotype was counted at least ten times. This sequence joins TRBV7-2 and TRBJ2-5; D is possibly TRBD1 or TRBD2 (5 bases each). The CDR3 loop spans 14 amino acids. CDR1 SGHTA and CDR2 FQGNSA come from the germline V gene. V lost 4 bases and J lost 2, with 11 bases in between. CDR3 nucleotides: TGTGCCAGCAGCTCGACGGGACGGCAAGAGACCCAGTACTTC. As protein: CASSSTGRQETQYF.

The chain employs TRBV4-1 and TRBJ2-7; possibly TRBD2 for D (6 bases). This CDR3 region has 14 residues. V lost 8 bases and J 3 bases, leaving 17 bases between the germline ends. Germline lookup yields CDR1 MGHRA and CDR2 YSYEKL. As DNA, the CDR3 is TGCGCCAGCGGGCCCGGGACTGGAGACTACGAGCAGTACTTC. Amino acid sequence: CASGPGTGDYEQYF.

This clonotype was found a few times. The chain combines TRBV5-7 with TRBJ1-5; 10 bases match TRBD1. TRBV5-7 counts as an open reading frame of uncertain function. The CDR3 sequence is 19 residues long. V lost 3 bases and J lost 0; bases outside the gene matches: 12. In nucleotides, the CDR3 is TGTGCCAGCAGCTGGGAAGGACAGGGGGGAGCTTATAGCAATCAGCCCCAGCATTTT. It encodes CASSWEGQGGAYSNQPQHF.

This clonotype came up many times. The chain links TRBV12-3 or TRBV12-4 to TRBJ2-1, with D perhaps matching TRBD2 (6 bases). Trimming cost V 2 bases and J 7 bases, with 15 bases left between them. This CDR3 is built from 15 residues. The CDR3, as DNA: TGTGCCAGCAGTTTACCTATTAGCGGAGGGAATGAGCAGTTCTTC. Its translation: CASSLPISGGNEQFF.

The sample holds many counts of this clonotype. The V call is TRBV3-1, the J call TRBJ2-5; D not certain. This CDR3 region has 14 residues. Germline CDR1 reads LGHDT; CDR2 reads YNNKEL (reference sequence). The V and J ends lost 1 base and 2 bases respectively, with 8 bases between them. The CDR3 DNA reads TGTGCCAGCAGCCAAGTAGAGGCACAAGAGACCCAGTACTTC. Protein: CASSQVEAQETQYF.

This clonotype was counted ten times or more. This chain links TRBV28 with TRBJ2-1, with a tentative D call TRBD2 (6 bases). Per the germline V gene, CDR1 is MDHEN and CDR2 is SYDVKM. V was shortened by 8 bases and J by 0 bases, with 17 bases between the two germline ends. This CDR3 has 16 amino acids. In DNA form, the CDR3 reads TGTGCCAGCTTTCGGGCCGGACTAAGCTCCTACAATGAGCAGTTCTTC. Protein product: CASFRAGLSSYNEQFF.

The chain is built from TRBV7-9 and TRBJ2-1; perhaps TRBD2 as D (5 bases). This CDR3 is 14 amino acids long. The germline gives CDR1 SEHNR, CDR2 FQNEAQ (reference sequence). V lost 3 bases and J lost 7, with 13 bases in between. CDR3 loop: CASSFYGGGNEQFF. The CDR3 bases are TGTGCCAGCAGCTTTTATGGCGGAGGAAATGAGCAGTTCTTC.

This clonotype was picked up many times. The chain has TRBV24-1 and TRBJ2-3; 9 bases map to TRBD1. Germline trimming cut 11 bases from V and 3 bases from J; bases unmatched to any gene: 5. This CDR3 is 13 amino acids long. Germline loops: CDR1 KGHDR, CDR2 SFDVKD. The CDR3 region is CAIPGQGTDTQYF. The CDR3 DNA reads TGTGCCATCCCGGGACAGGGAACAGATACGCAGTATTTT.